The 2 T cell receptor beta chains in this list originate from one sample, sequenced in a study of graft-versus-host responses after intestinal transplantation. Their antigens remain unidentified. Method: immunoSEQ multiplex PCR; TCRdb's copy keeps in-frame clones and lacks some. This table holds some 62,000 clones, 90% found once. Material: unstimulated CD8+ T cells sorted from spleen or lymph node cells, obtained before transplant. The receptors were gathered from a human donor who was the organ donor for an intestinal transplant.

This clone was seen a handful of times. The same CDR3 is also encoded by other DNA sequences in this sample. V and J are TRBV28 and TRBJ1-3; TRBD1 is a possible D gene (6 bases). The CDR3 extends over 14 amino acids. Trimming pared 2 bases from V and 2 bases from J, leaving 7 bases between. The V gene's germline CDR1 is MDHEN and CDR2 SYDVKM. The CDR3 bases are TGTGCCAGCAGTTTAGGGGGCACTGGAAACACCATATATTTT. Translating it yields CASSLGGTGNTIYF.

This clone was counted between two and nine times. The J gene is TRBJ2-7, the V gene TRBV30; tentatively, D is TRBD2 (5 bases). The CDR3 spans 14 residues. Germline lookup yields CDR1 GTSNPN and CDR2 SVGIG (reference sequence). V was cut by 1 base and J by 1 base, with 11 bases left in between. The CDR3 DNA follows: TGTGCCTGGAGTGAGCGGACGAGGTCCTACGAGCAGTACTTC. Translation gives CAWSERTRSYEQYF.